A single sample is the source of the 17 T cell receptor beta chains below, sequenced in a study of T cell responses to AZD1222 COVID-19 vaccine. Profiling relied on immunoSEQ multiplex PCR, and the TCRdb table lists in-frame clones only, not all of them. The sample lists about 81,000 clones; 90% were seen once. The input for sequencing was peripheral blood, taken 28 days after the second AZD1222 dose. The receptors stem from an adult who received the AZD1222 COVID-19 vaccine.

In this sample, this clone turned up a few times. The chain couples TRBV3-1 (or the pseudogene TRBV3-2) to TRBJ2-1, with D perhaps matching TRBD1 (6 bases). The V gene's germline CDR1 is LGHDT and CDR2 YNNKEL (reference sequence). The CDR3 is 16 amino acids. Trimming cost V 0 bases and J 8 bases, with 17 bases left between them. The CDR3 DNA reads TGTGCCAGCAGCCAAGATTTTGGGACAAAGAGCGATGAGCAGTTCTTC. It is translated as CASSQDFGTKSDEQFF.

This clone has only one observation. Compared with germline, one end of the junction differs, possibly owing to a read error. The chain recombines TRBV6-5 with TRBJ1-6; the match to TRBD1 covers 8 bases. In germline, CDR1 is MNHEY, CDR2 SVGAGI. The CDR3 has 13 residues. The CDR3 sequence: CASSPRRDRLPHF. The CDR3 DNA is TGTGCCAGCAGTCCCCGCCGGGACAGGCTTCCCCATTTT.

The chain carries TRBV25-1 and TRBJ2-5; D is unresolved. V was clipped by 2 bases and J by 4 bases, with 11 bases between them. This CDR3 is built from 14 residues. CDR1 is MGHDK, CDR2 SYGVNS, per germline. CDR3 DNA: TGTGCCAGCAGTGAAGTGAAGGGCGGAGAGACCCAGTACTTC. Protein: CASSEVKGGETQYF.

This chain connects TRBV10-2 to TRBJ1-5; D might be TRBD1 (6 bases). Germline loops: CDR1 WSHSY, CDR2 SAAADI. CDR3 size: 16 residues. V was trimmed by 4 bases and J by 1 base, leaving 14 bases between them. The DNA for the CDR3 is TGCGCCAGCAGTGCTATCAGGGGTGGAAGCAATCAGCCCCAGCATTTT. Encoded protein: CASSAIRGGSNQPQHF.

J is TRBJ1-2 and V is TRBV19, with 7 bases fitting TRBD1. Trimming at V came to 5 bases and at J to 8 bases, leaving 11 bases not matched to a gene. The V gene's germline CDR1 is LNHDA and CDR2 SQIVND (reference sequence). This CDR3 contains 14 residues. For the CDR3, the DNA is TGTGCCAGTAGTTCAACAGGGGACCCTCGGGGCTACACCTTC. It specifies CASSSTGDPRGYTF.

The chain has TRBV18 and TRBJ2-1, with D perhaps matching TRBD2 (5 bases). From germline, CDR1 is KGHSH and CDR2 LQKENI. CDR3 length: 15 residues. Deletions cut 8 bases from V and 4 bases from J, with 18 bases between. For the CDR3, the DNA is TGTGCCAGCGCGCCCCTCGGGGAGACTTACAATGAGCAGTTCTTC. This encodes CASAPLGETYNEQFF. The full variable domain, with the rest looked up from reference TRBV18 and TRBJ2-1, is NAGVMQNPRHLVRRRGQEARLRCSPMKGHSHVYWYRQLPEEGLKFMVYLQKENIIDESGMPKERFSAEFPKEGPSILRIQQVVRGDSAAYFCASAPLGETYNEQFFGPGTRLTVL.

The chain combines TRBV19 with TRBJ1-1, with D tentatively TRBD1 (6 bases). Between the trimmed V and J ends, which lost 5 bases and 4 bases, there was a span of 11 bases. The CDR3 spans 13 residues. Germline V gives CDR1 LNHDA, CDR2 SQIVND (reference sequence). In nucleotides, the CDR3 is TGTGCCAGTAGTTTGGACAGATTCACTGAAGCTTTCTTT. Encoded protein: CASSLDRFTEAFF.

The V call is TRBV5-1, the J call TRBJ1-4; TRBD1 matches at 11 bases. The V segment lost 4 bases and the J segment 7 bases; nucleotides outside the gene matches: 6. The germline gives CDR1 SGHRS, CDR2 YFSETQ. The CDR3 has 15 amino acids. The CDR3 bases are TGCGCCAGCAGCGGACAGGGGGCAATCGGTGAAAAACTGTTTTTT. It translates to CASSGQGAIGEKLFF.

The V call is TRBV7-2, the J call TRBJ2-5; D unclear. Germline V gene sequence: CDR1 SGHTA, CDR2 FQGNSA. Trimming took 5 bases from V and 5 from J, leaving 21 bases between them. The CDR3 runs 16 residues. The DNA for the CDR3 is TGTGCCAGCAGCCCCCCAGCCGACAAGAAAGGGGAGACCCAGTACTTC. Its translation: CASSPPADKKGETQYF.

The CDR3 sequence: CSVELGGELFF. The CDR3 DNA reads TGCAGCGTTGAATTAGGGGGGGAGCTGTTTTTT. The genes are TRBV29-1 and TRBJ2-2; no clear D gene. V lost 2 bases to trimming and J lost 8 bases, with 6 bases between them. The CDR3 covers 11 residues. Germline V lookup: CDR1 SQVTM, CDR2 ANQGSEA.

The gene calls are TRBV5-5 and TRBJ2-3, with TRBD2 matching 10 bases. In germline, CDR1 is SGHKS, CDR2 YYEKEE (reference sequence). CDR3 length: 17 residues. The V segment lost 3 bases and the J segment 1 base; nucleotides outside the gene matches: 8. The CDR3 spells CASSSGTSAIGTDTQYF. CDR3 DNA sequence: TGTGCCAGCAGCTCCGGGACTAGCGCGATCGGCACAGATACGCAGTATTTT. The variable domain in full, with the rest retrieved from reference TRBV5-5 and TRBJ2-3, is DAGVTQSPTHLIKTRGQQVTLRCSPISGHKSVSWYQQVLGQGPQFIFQYYEKEERGRGNFPDRFSARQFPNYSSELNVNALLLGDSALYLCASSSGTSAIGTDTQYFGPGTRLTVL.

The chain recombines TRBV5-1 with TRBJ1-1, with D possibly being TRBD1 (5 bases). The CDR3 has 13 residues. V was pared by 10 bases and J by 5 bases, with 18 bases between. The germline gives CDR1 SGHRS, CDR2 YFSETQ. As DNA, the CDR3 is TGCGCCGGCCGCAGTTTAGAGGGGACTGAAGCTTTCTTT. Translated, it gives CAGRSLEGTEAFF.

The J gene is TRBJ2-2, the V gene TRBV27; 8 bases are shared with TRBD2. The V gene end was trimmed by 7 bases and the J gene end by 4 bases; junction bases not matched to a gene: 2. The germline V gene encodes CDR1 MNHEY and CDR2 SMNVEV (reference sequence). This CDR3 region has 13 residues. As DNA, the CDR3 is TGTGCCAGCACCCGGGGGGGCACCGGGGAGCTGTTTTTT. Amino acids: CASTRGGTGELFF.

The CDR3 DNA is TGTGCCACGGGAGGGCGTAGCGGGGGCCACAATGAGCAGTTCTTC. It specifies CATGGRSGGHNEQFF. V gene TRBV9 combines with J gene TRBJ2-1; 9 nucleotides align to TRBD2. Germline values: CDR1 SGDLS, CDR2 YYNGEE. V was pared by 9 bases and J by 5 bases, with 12 bases of the junction left unmatched. The CDR3 is 15 amino acids.

The chain employs TRBV9 and TRBJ2-5; D is undetermined. This CDR3 contains 14 residues. V was clipped by 0 bases and J by 2 bases, with 8 bases between them. Germline values: CDR1 SGDLS, CDR2 YYNGEE. DNA for the CDR3: TGTGCCAGCAGCGTAGGGGGTCTGCAAGAGACCCAGTACTTC. Amino acids: CASSVGGLQETQYF.

The chain combines TRBV27 with TRBJ1-1; D ambiguous. The CDR3 has 14 residues. Germline CDR1 is MNHEY and CDR2 is SMNVEV (reference sequence). Trimming removed 8 bases from V and 0 bases from J, with 13 bases in between. DNA for the CDR3: TGTGCCAGCGCCAAAAACCCTCTGAACACTGAAGCTTTCTTT. It translates to CASAKNPLNTEAFF.

CDR3 sequence: CASSQKTGVDTEAFF. DNA of the CDR3: TGTGCCAGCAGCCAAAAAACAGGGGTGGACACTGAAGCTTTCTTT. The chain recombines TRBV4-2 with TRBJ1-1, with 7 bases fitting TRBD1. The J segment lost 3 bases and the V segment lost 2 bases, leaving 6 bases of the junction unmatched. The germline V gene encodes CDR1 LGHNA and CDR2 YNFKEQ. The CDR3 consists of 15 residues.